This entry features one T cell receptor beta chain sequence. This sample was taken from a study of Ad26.COV2.S vaccination and SARS-CoV-2 variants. On the study more broadly: Each vaccinee took Ad26.COV2.S intramuscularly, once or twice 56 days apart.

Sequencing used immunoSEQ multiplex PCR; TCRdb keeps in-frame clones, though not all of them. The repertoire holds approximately 480,000 clones, with approximately 88% as singletons. As to treatment: around 19 received Ad26.COV2.S at low or high dose, single or two shots; about 5 received placebo; per-sample allocation not given. Day 63 following the first vaccine or placebo injection was when the samples were taken. Looked up from germline, CDR1 is SGHTA and CDR2 is FQGNSA. The CDR3 is 18 residues long. The germline V and J ends were trimmed by 5 bases and 2 bases, with 22 bases remaining between them.

The source is a person between 18 and 65 years old who received the Ad26.COV2.S COVID-19 vaccine or a placebo. The rearrangement joins TRBV7-2 to TRBJ2-1; either TRBD1 or TRBD2 may fit D (7 bases each). The source material was peripheral blood, sampled in a trial of Ad26.COV2.S vaccine versus placebo. Written as DNA, the CDR3 is TGTGCCAGCAGCACAGGGGAGTGGGAGGGGGGCCCCTACAATGAGCAGTTCTTC. Protein product: CASSTGEWEGGPYNEQFF.